The next 24 T cell receptor beta chains were all read from a single sample in a study of human T cells and chemical hapten exposure. Time point specified: healthy volunteer bleed at 2 weeks. Sequencing started from total RNA isolated from unfractionated whole blood. From the RACE reads, TCRdb called clonotypes with MiXCR, one entry per CDR3 protein. The sample carries around 130,000 distinct CDR3 sequences, approximately 9% recorded once. The specimen sequenced was whole blood. All receptors derive from a male donor in good health. Some clones in this sample may be carry-over from other donors' samples.

This clonotype was observed once. The chain recombines TRBV12-3 or TRBV12-4 with TRBJ1-1, with 9 bases that match TRBD1. V dropped 6 bases and J dropped 5; count of bases not matched to a gene: 7. The CDR3 is 14 amino acids. DNA for the CDR3: TGTGCCAGCAGCTCAACAGGGGGCGTTACTGAAGCTTTCTTT. Its protein is CASSSTGGVTEAFF.

The chain employs TRBV5-1 and TRBJ2-7, with a tentative D call TRBD1 (5 bases). V shed 0 bases and J shed 7 bases, with 8 bases lying between them. This CDR3 region has 12 residues. Germline values: CDR1 SGHRS, CDR2 YFSETQ. As DNA, the CDR3 is TGCGCCAGCAGCTTGGAGGGGAATGAGCAGTACTTC. This encodes CASSLEGNEQYF. Drawing the rest from reference TRBV5-1 and TRBJ2-7, the complete variable domain is KAGVTQTPRYLIKTRGQQVTLSCSPISGHRSVSWYQQTPGQGLQFLFEYFSETQRNKGNFPGRFSGRQFSNSRSEMNVSTLELGDSALYLCASSLEGNEQYFGPGTRLTVT.

The chain has TRBV30 and TRBJ2-1; 7 bases map to TRBD1. Trimming at V came to 2 bases and at J to 3 bases, leaving 7 bases not matched to a gene. This CDR3 is 15 amino acids long. Looked up from germline, CDR1 is GTSNPN and CDR2 is SVGIG (reference sequence). The CDR3 spells CAWSPDREFYNEQFF. The CDR3 DNA is TGTGCCTGGAGTCCAGACAGGGAATTCTACAATGAGCAGTTCTTC.

On this clonotype itself: It may be a read error: a sequence one base away is much more abundant. V gene TRBV12-3 or TRBV12-4 combines with J gene TRBJ2-4, with D hard to call. This CDR3 is 13 amino acids long. CDR3 sequence: CVSTTLAKNIQYF. The CDR3 DNA reads TGTGTCAGCACCACCTTAGCCAAAAACATTCAGTACTTC.

The CDR3 DNA reads TGCAGCGTTGAAACCGGGACAGTACCCTCTGGAAACACCATATATTTT. Residues: CSVETGTVPSGNTIYF. The V and J genes are TRBV29-1 and TRBJ1-3; 7 bases fit TRBD1. J was trimmed by 0 bases and V by 2 bases; bases with no gene match: 7. CDR3 size: 16 residues. Germline V gene sequence: CDR1 SQVTM, CDR2 ANQGSEA. Together with reference TRBV29-1 and TRBJ1-3, the CDR3 gives the full variable domain: SAVISQKPSRDICQRGTSLTIQCQVDSQVTMMFWYRQQPGQSLTLIATANQGSEATYESGFVIDKFPISRPNLTFSTLTVSNMSPEDSSIYLCSVETGTVPSGNTIYFGEGSWLTVV.

This clonotype was detected a few times. V gene TRBV6-2 or TRBV6-3 combines with J gene TRBJ2-7; tentatively, D is TRBD1 (5 bases). V was clipped by 2 bases and J by 4 bases, with 9 bases between them. The CDR3 has 13 amino acids. Germline V lookup: CDR1 MNHEY, CDR2 SVGEGT. The CDR3 DNA follows: TGTGCCAGCAGTTACGTGGACACTTACGAGCAGTACTTC. This encodes CASSYVDTYEQYF.

This clonotype has more than one count but fewer than ten. The genes are TRBV19 and TRBJ2-6; D not certain. Trimming removed 6 bases from V and 6 bases from J, with 9 bases in between. From germline, CDR1 is LNHDA and CDR2 SQIVND (reference sequence). This CDR3 spans 13 amino acids. The CDR3 protein is CASRTGEANVLTF. The CDR3 DNA follows: TGTGCCAGTAGAACTGGTGAGGCCAACGTCCTGACTTTC. Full variable domain (remainder filled in from reference TRBV19 and TRBJ2-6): DGGITQSPKYLFRKEGQNVTLSCEQNLNHDAMYWYRQDPGQGLRLIYYSQIVNDFQKGDIAEGYSVSREKKESFPLTVTSAQKNPTAFYLCASRTGEANVLTFGAGSRLTVL.

This clonotype showed up just a few times. The chain employs TRBV2 and TRBJ2-1; D is possibly TRBD1 (5 bases). Germline V gene lookup returns CDR1 SNHLY and CDR2 FYNNEI. V shed 8 bases and J shed 7 bases, with 21 bases lying between them. The length of the CDR3 is 15 residues. CDR3 coding DNA: TGTGCCAGCGCCACAGGCGGCTCACCTTTTAATGAGCAGTTCTTC. Amino acids: CASATGGSPFNEQFF.

V usage is TRBV20-1 and J usage is TRBJ1-5; TRBD1 aligns across 7 bases. Germline trimming cut 0 bases from V and 5 bases from J; bases unmatched to any gene: 1. CDR3 length equals 13 residues. Germline CDR1 is DFQATT and CDR2 is SNEGSKA (reference sequence). The CDR3 nucleotides are TGCAGTGCTAGAGACCAGGGGGATCAGCCCCAGCATTTT. It is translated as CSARDQGDQPQHF.

The CDR3 DNA follows: TGTGCCAGCAGCTTAGATTTAGACAATCAGCCCCAGCATTTT. This encodes CASSLDLDNQPQHF. This chain links TRBV11-2 with TRBJ1-5; D remains ambiguous. CDR1 and CDR2 from the germline V gene are SGHAT and FQNNGV. The CDR3 covers 14 residues. Trimming stripped 0 bases from V and 3 bases from J, with 6 bases between. Drawing the rest from reference TRBV11-2 and TRBJ1-5, the complete variable domain is EAGVAQSPRYKIIEKRQSVAFWCNPISGHATLYWYQQILGQGPKLLIQFQNNGVVDDSQLPKDRFSAERLKGVDSTLKIQPAKLEDSAVYLCASSLDLDNQPQHFGDGTRLSIL.

This chain connects TRBV7-2 to TRBJ2-3; no definite D call. The CDR3 is 12 amino acids. CDR1 and CDR2 from the germline V gene are SGHTA and FQGNSA. V lost 7 bases and J 0 bases, leaving 5 bases between the germline ends. The CDR3 bases are TGTGCCAGCACCACCAGCACAGATACGCAGTATTTT. Translated, it gives CASTTSTDTQYF. The full variable domain, rest sourced from reference TRBV7-2 and TRBJ2-3, is GAGVSQSPSNKVTEKGKDVELRCDPISGHTALYWYRQSLGQGLEFLIYFQGNSAPDKSGLPSDRFSAERTGGSVSTLTIQRTQQEDSAVYLCASTTSTDTQYFGPGTRLTVL.

This clonotype turned up a few times. The chain uses TRBV20-1 and TRBJ1-4; 12 nucleotides match TRBD1. The CDR3 is 15 amino acids. With 6 bases clipped from V and 4 bases from J, the junction kept 6 bases outside the gene matches. The germline V gene encodes CDR1 DFQATT and CDR2 SNEGSKA (reference sequence). CDR3: CSARDRGRDNEKLFF. The CDR3 DNA reads as TGCAGTGCAAGGGACAGGGGGCGAGATAATGAAAAACTGTTTTTT.

Here the CDR3 reads CASKPALGSYNEQFF. Here the CDR3 DNA reads TGTGCCAGCAAACCGGCCCTGGGCTCCTACAATGAGCAGTTCTTC. The V and J genes are TRBV3-1 and TRBJ2-1; D is ambiguous. V lost 7 bases and J 0 bases, leaving 13 bases between the germline ends. Per the germline V gene, CDR1 is LGHDT and CDR2 is YNNKEL (reference sequence). CDR3 length: 15 residues.

The gene calls are TRBV12-3 or TRBV12-4 and TRBJ2-3; D remains ambiguous. The V and J ends lost 5 bases and 0 bases respectively, with 9 bases between them. There are 14 residues in the CDR3. In DNA form, the CDR3 reads TGTGCCAGCAGTCCTAGGGCTAGCACAGATACGCAGTATTTT. Protein sequence: CASSPRASTDTQYF.

This clonotype has a count of ten or more. The J gene is TRBJ1-2, the V gene TRBV29-1; unclear D gene. Trimming removed 5 bases from V and 6 bases from J, with 19 bases in between. From germline, CDR1 is SQVTM and CDR2 ANQGSEA. The CDR3 runs 14 residues. DNA of the CDR3: TGCAGCGTTTGTAAGGACCCTCCTTGCGATGGCTACACCTTC. Its translation is CSVCKDPPCDGYTF.

The table lists this clonotype with a few counts. The genes are TRBV11-1 and TRBJ2-1, with 13 bases aligning to TRBD2. The V segment lost 6 bases and the J segment 1 base; nucleotides outside the gene matches: 6. Germline V gives CDR1 SGHAT, CDR2 FQDESV (reference sequence). The CDR3 has 17 amino acids. CDR3 sequence reads: CASSLTSGRASYNEQFF. Here the CDR3 DNA reads TGTGCCAGCAGTTTAACTAGCGGGAGGGCGTCCTACAATGAGCAGTTCTTC.

This clonotype has a count of ten or more. The chain links TRBV7-8 to TRBJ2-5, with 13 nucleotides matching TRBD2. J was trimmed by 5 bases and V by 5 bases; bases with no gene match: 5. CDR3 length: 15 amino acids. Germline assignment: CDR1 SGHVS and CDR2 FQNEAQ. Here the CDR3 reads CASSPLAGGLETQYF. CDR3 in DNA: TGTGCCAGCAGCCCACTAGCGGGGGGGCTGGAGACCCAGTACTTC. Full variable domain (outside the CDR3, taken from reference TRBV7-8 and TRBJ2-5): GAGVSQSPRYKVAKRGQDVALRCDPISGHVSLFWYQQALGQGPEFLTYFQNEAQLDKSGLPSDRFFAERPEGSVSTLKIQRTQQEDSAVYLCASSPLAGGLETQYFGPGTRLLVL.

This chain uses TRBV18 with TRBJ1-1; TRBD1 agrees at 9 bases. The CDR3 runs 17 residues. CDR1 KGHSH and CDR2 LQKENI come from the germline V gene. J was trimmed by 0 bases and V by 4 bases; bases with no gene match: 9. CDR3 sequence reads: CASSHLGQGTVNTEAFF. The CDR3 coding sequence is TGTGCCAGCTCACATCTTGGACAGGGGACAGTGAACACTGAAGCTTTCTTT.

This rearrangement joins TRBV2 to TRBJ2-1; D is unclear. CDR3 length: 13 residues. Trimming left V 5 bases short and J 2 bases short, with 7 bases between. Germline CDR1 reads SNHLY; CDR2 reads FYNNEI. CDR3 residues: CASSQETYNEQFF. CDR3 in DNA: TGTGCCAGCAGTCAGGAGACCTACAATGAGCAGTTCTTC.

CDR3 in DNA: TGCGCCAGCAGCCAAGCGGGGCTTAGCACCGGGGAGCTGTTTTTT. It codes for CASSQAGLSTGELFF. V is TRBV4-1 and J is TRBJ2-2, with D tentatively TRBD1 or TRBD2 (5 bases each). The CDR3 extends over 15 amino acids. Per germline, CDR1 MGHRA and CDR2 YSYEKL. The V end lost 1 base, the J end lost 4 bases, and 10 bases lay between the germline ends.

V gene TRBV11-2 combines with J gene TRBJ2-5; 8 nucleotides match TRBD2. This CDR3 has 17 residues. V lost 1 base and J lost 3; bases outside the gene matches: 10. Germline V lookup: CDR1 SGHAT, CDR2 FQNNGV. The CDR3 nucleotides are TGTGCCAGCAGCTTAGTGGTCCTAGCGGGCCAAGAAGAGACCCAGTACTTC. Translating it yields CASSLVVLAGQEETQYF.

This clonotype occurred many times. The CDR3 here is CASSPGQGPFYEQYF. As DNA, the CDR3 is TGTGCCAGCAGCCCTGGACAGGGCCCCTTTTACGAGCAGTACTTC. This chain links TRBV3-1 with TRBJ2-7; 8 positions match TRBD1. Germline V gene data show CDR1 as LGHDT and CDR2 as YNNKEL (reference sequence). The CDR3 runs to 15 residues. The V segment lost 4 bases and the J segment 4 bases; nucleotides outside the gene matches: 9.

The chain carries TRBV5-1 and TRBJ2-1; weak D call: TRBD1 (5 bases). This CDR3 is built from 16 residues. The V end was cut by 0 bases, the J end by 0 bases, with 10 bases between. Germline-derived CDR1 and CDR2 are SGHRS and YFSETQ. The CDR3 protein is CASSLEGRASYNEQFF. For the CDR3, the DNA is TGCGCCAGCAGCTTGGAGGGCAGGGCCTCCTACAATGAGCAGTTCTTC.

The chain carries TRBV6-1 and TRBJ1-1; no reliable D call. CDR3 length: 13 amino acids. Per germline, CDR1 MNHNS and CDR2 SASEGT. The germline V and J ends were trimmed by 5 bases and 5 bases, with 12 bases remaining between them. The CDR3 coding sequence is TGTGCCAGCAGTCCGCGAGGGTCGACTGAAGCTTTCTTT. It encodes CASSPRGSTEAFF.